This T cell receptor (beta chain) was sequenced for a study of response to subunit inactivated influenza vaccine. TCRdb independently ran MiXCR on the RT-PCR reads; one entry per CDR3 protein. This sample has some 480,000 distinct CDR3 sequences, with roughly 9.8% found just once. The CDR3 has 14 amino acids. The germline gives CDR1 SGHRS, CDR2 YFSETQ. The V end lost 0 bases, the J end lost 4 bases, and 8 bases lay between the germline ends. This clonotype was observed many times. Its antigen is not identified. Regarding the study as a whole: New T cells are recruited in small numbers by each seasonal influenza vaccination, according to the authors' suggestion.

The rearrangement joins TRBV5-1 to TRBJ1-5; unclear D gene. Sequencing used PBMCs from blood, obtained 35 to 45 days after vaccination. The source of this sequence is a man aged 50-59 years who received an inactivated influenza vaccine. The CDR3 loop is CASSLGQANQPQHF. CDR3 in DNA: TGCGCCAGCAGCTTGGGACAAGCTAATCAGCCCCAGCATTTT.